Presented here are 25 T cell receptor beta chains from one specimen sequenced in a study of regulatory T cells in long-lasting Graves disease. The time point is: newly diagnosed GD, antithyroid drugs for less than 3 months. There was RNA extracted from PBMCs, and the TCR library was made from it. Both iRepertoire HTBI primers and Arm-PCR of CDR3 regions were used to build the TCR beta libraries. TCRdb itself ran the multiplex PCR reads through MiXCR, one entry per CDR3 protein. The table has around 250,000 distinct CDR3 sequences, 18% seen once; the top ten hold less than 15%. This sample was shared with a second study, whose subject was T cells in Graves' hyperthyroidism and ophthalmopathy.

Sequenced material: peripheral blood mononuclear cells (PBMCs), taken at new diagnosis, from a patient treated with antithyroid drugs. The origin of the receptors is a woman aged 25 to 39 with Graves disease.

The rearrangement joins TRBV6-2 or TRBV6-3 to TRBJ2-1, with 10 nucleotides matching TRBD1. The trim removed 11 bases at V and 10 bases at J, leaving 14 bases unmatched. The germline V gene has CDR1 MNHEY and CDR2 SVGEGT. CDR3 length equals 14 residues. DNA of the CDR3: TGTGCCGGCCGGGACAGGACAGGGGGAAGGGAGCAGTTCTTC. Its protein product is CAGRDRTGGREQFF.

This clonotype was picked up one time. The chain is built from TRBV29-1 and TRBJ2-3; 7 nucleotides match TRBD2. The V gene's germline CDR1 is SQVTM and CDR2 ANQGSEA. V was pared by 8 bases and J by 4 bases, with 6 bases of the junction left unmatched. This CDR3 has 12 residues. Here the CDR3 reads CSLGRGADTQYF. The CDR3 DNA follows: TGCAGCTTAGGTCGGGGGGCAGATACGCAGTATTTT.

This clonotype appeared many times. The gene calls are TRBV6-2 or TRBV6-3 and TRBJ2-3, with TRBD1 as a possible D gene (5 bases). V was trimmed by 6 bases and J by 6 bases, leaving 19 bases between them. Germline V CDR1 and CDR2: MNHEY, SVGEGT. This CDR3 is built from 15 residues. For the CDR3, the DNA is TGTGCCAGCAGGGCAAAATCACCGGCAGGGGATACGCAGTATTTT. Its translation is CASRAKSPAGDTQYF.

This clonotype was counted ten times or more. This chain joins TRBV7-3 and TRBJ2-5, with 10 bases matching TRBD2. V lost 5 bases, J lost 5 bases, and 8 bases stayed unmatched. The CDR3 loop spans 15 amino acids. CDR1 and CDR2 (germline): SGHTA, FQGTGA. The CDR3 DNA sequence: TGTGCCAGCAGCCCGTCTAGCGGGGGATTTGAGACCCAGTACTTC. This encodes CASSPSSGGFETQYF.

The table lists this clonotype with many counts. This chain uses TRBV2 with TRBJ1-2; maybe TRBD1 (5 bases). Trimming took off 2 bases at V and 2 bases at J, with 9 bases between the two ends. The length of the CDR3 is 14 residues. Germline V gives CDR1 SNHLY, CDR2 FYNNEI. CDR3 nucleotide sequence: TGTGCCAGCAGTGAATGGGGGGGGAACTATGGCTACACCTTC. Translating gives CASSEWGGNYGYTF.

This clonotype was observed a few times. A read error may explain this, as a much larger clone is one base away. This rearrangement joins TRBV6-1 to TRBJ1-5; D not certain. The CDR3 extends over 13 amino acids. Germline V gene lookup returns CDR1 MNHNS and CDR2 SASEGT. CDR3 region: CVSDGIINQPQHF. DNA of the CDR3: TGTGTCAGTGACGGGATAATTAATCAGCCCCAGCATTTT.

The V gene is TRBV6-2 or TRBV6-3, the J gene TRBJ1-5; D ambiguous. CDR1 and CDR2 from the germline V gene are MNHEY and SVGEGT. V lost 10 bases, J lost 2 bases, and 12 bases lay in between. This CDR3 spans 13 amino acids. CDR3 protein: CATRIAGNQPQHF. CDR3 in DNA: TGTGCCACCCGTATAGCAGGCAATCAGCCCCAGCATTTT.

This clonotype has ten or more counts. The chain employs TRBV9 and TRBJ1-3; the D is unclear. Germline V CDR1 and CDR2: SGDLS, YYNGEE. Trimming removed 0 bases at V and 0 bases at J, with 7 bases between. The CDR3 has 15 amino acids. The CDR3 loop reads CASSVDGNSGNTIYF. The CDR3 DNA is TGTGCCAGCAGCGTAGACGGAAACTCTGGAAACACCATATATTTT.

This clonotype was seen many times. The chain links TRBV5-1 to TRBJ1-3, with 9 bases fitting TRBD1. The CDR3 sequence is 15 residues long. Germline CDR1 SGHRS, CDR2 YFSETQ. Trimming removed 4 bases from V and 4 bases from J; junction bases left unmatched: 6. The CDR3 here is CASSLDRGSGNTIYF. In DNA form, the CDR3 reads TGCGCCAGCAGCCTGGACAGGGGTTCAGGAAACACCATATATTTT.

The V gene is TRBV18, the J gene TRBJ1-4; D is possibly TRBD1 (5 bases). Trimming shortened V by 3 bases and J by 8 bases, and 16 bases separated the two germline ends. Germline values: CDR1 KGHSH, CDR2 LQKENI. The CDR3 totals 15 residues. The CDR3 DNA reads as TGTGCCAGCTCACCCTCCCGACAGCTGAGCGAAAAACTGTTTTTT. Translating it yields CASSPSRQLSEKLFF.

The table lists this clonotype with many counts. The chain couples TRBV4-1 to TRBJ1-1; 9 bases align to TRBD1. This CDR3 contains 15 residues. The J segment lost 4 bases and the V segment lost 0 bases, leaving 3 bases of the junction unmatched. Germline V gives CDR1 MGHRA, CDR2 YSYEKL. The CDR3 spells CASSQEQGAITEAFF. In nucleotides, the CDR3 is TGCGCCAGCAGCCAAGAACAGGGGGCCATCACTGAAGCTTTCTTT.

The table lists this clonotype with a few counts. The rearrangement links TRBV12-5 to TRBJ1-4; 7 bases map to TRBD1. This CDR3 is 15 amino acids long. Germline V CDR1 and CDR2: LGHNT, FRNRAP. J lost 5 bases, V lost 2 bases, and 5 bases had no gene match. CDR3 nucleotide sequence: TGTGCTAGTGGTTTGCTGGGACAGAGGAATGAAAAACTGTTTTTT. It codes for CASGLLGQRNEKLFF.

At least ten counts were recorded for this clonotype. This sequence joins TRBV4-2 and TRBJ1-4, with 8 bases matching TRBD1. With V trimmed by 3 bases and J by 6 bases, 6 bases remained unmatched. CDR1 is LGHNA, CDR2 YNFKEQ, per germline. This CDR3 contains 15 residues. DNA for the CDR3: TGTGCCAGCAGCCATGACCAGGGGGCACATGAAAAACTGTTTTTT. This encodes CASSHDQGAHEKLFF.

This clonotype was picked up a small number of times. The gene calls are TRBV19 and TRBJ2-1; D tentatively fits TRBD1 or TRBD2 (5 bases each). CDR1 and CDR2 from the germline V gene are LNHDA and SQIVND (reference sequence). The germline V and J ends were trimmed by 1 base and 10 bases, with 8 bases remaining between them. The CDR3 covers 12 residues. In DNA form, the CDR3 reads TGTGCCAGTAGTATAGGAGGGACGGAGCAGTTCTTC. Encoded protein: CASSIGGTEQFF.

This clonotype occurred once. Here the CDR3 reads CAWSAYGTHSYEQYF. CDR3 DNA: TGTGCCTGGAGTGCGTACGGGACACACTCCTACGAGCAGTACTTC. The chain has TRBV30 and TRBJ2-7; a weak D match, TRBD1 (6 bases). Germline CDR1 GTSNPN, CDR2 SVGIG (reference sequence). The CDR3 is made up of 15 amino acids. V gave up 1 base and J gave up 0 bases, with 13 bases separating them.

This clonotype was seen ten or more times. V is TRBV19 and J is TRBJ1-2, with a possible D match to TRBD1 (6 bases). V was clipped by 4 bases and J by 7 bases, with 25 bases between them. Germline CDR1 and CDR2: LNHDA and SQIVND (reference sequence). CDR3 length: 17 amino acids. The CDR3 region has the DNA TGTGCCAGTAGTACCAACCCTCACGGGACCCAGGGGAGTGGCTACACCTTC. Translation gives CASSTNPHGTQGSGYTF.

Ten or more counts support this clonotype. The chain employs TRBV12-3 or TRBV12-4 and TRBJ2-1; D is unclear. V shed 4 bases and J shed 0 bases, with 13 bases lying between them. CDR3 size: 16 residues. Here the CDR3 reads CASSWGSASSYNEQFF. Written as DNA, the CDR3 is TGTGCCAGCAGTTGGGGTTCGGCAAGCTCCTACAATGAGCAGTTCTTC.

This clonotype was picked up many times. The chain joins TRBV19 to TRBJ1-5; D gene uncertain. This CDR3 is built from 14 residues. Trimming removed 10 bases at V and 2 bases at J, with 15 bases between. Germline assignment: CDR1 LNHDA and CDR2 SQIVND (reference sequence). DNA of the CDR3: TGTGCCACCAGAGGGCGGGAGGGCAATCAGCCCCAGCATTTT. As protein: CATRGREGNQPQHF. Supplemented by reference TRBV19 and TRBJ1-5, the full variable domain reads DGGITQSPKYLFRKEGQNVTLSCEQNLNHDAMYWYRQDPGQGLRLIYYSQIVNDFQKGDIAEGYSVSREKKESFPLTVTSAQKNPTAFYLCATRGREGNQPQHFGDGTRLSIL.

This clonotype was seen many times. V and J are TRBV12-3 or TRBV12-4 and TRBJ1-2; D is possibly TRBD1 (5 bases). This CDR3 is built from 14 residues. Trimming removed 6 bases from V and 4 bases from J, with 15 bases in between. This CDR3 is CASRTGLESYGYTF. The CDR3, as DNA: TGTGCCAGCAGGACGGGACTGGAAAGCTATGGCTACACCTTC.

This clonotype was counted ten times or more. The chain uses TRBV4-2 and TRBJ2-3; D is ambiguous. The CDR3 totals 16 residues. Trimming cost V 0 bases and J 2 bases, with 12 bases left between them. Germline CDR1 reads LGHNA; CDR2 reads YNFKEQ. The CDR3 region is CASSQDLGVVTDTQYF. The CDR3 DNA reads as TGTGCCAGCAGCCAAGATCTAGGCGTGGTCACAGATACGCAGTATTTT.

This clonotype was recorded many times. The chain recombines TRBV12-3 or TRBV12-4 with TRBJ2-3, with 7 bases that match TRBD1. The CDR3 extends over 15 amino acids. The ends lost 3 bases at V and 5 bases at J; junction bases unmatched: 8. For the CDR3, the DNA is TGTGCCAGCAGTTTGGAAGGGGGCCGTGGAGATACGCAGTATTTT. Its protein is CASSLEGGRGDTQYF.

The chain employs TRBV9 and TRBJ1-3; unclear D gene. The CDR3 runs 17 residues. CDR1 is SGDLS, CDR2 YYNGEE, per germline. V was clipped by 0 bases and J by 1 base, with 14 bases between them. CDR3 DNA: TGTGCCAGCAGCGTAGATCCGCGGGAGCAATCTGGAAACACCATATATTTT. It translates to CASSVDPREQSGNTIYF.

This clonotype was seen repeatedly, ten times or more. This sequence joins TRBV6-1 and TRBJ1-1; D ambiguous. The V end was cut by 7 bases, the J end by 3 bases, with 12 bases between. The CDR3 sequence is 13 residues long. The germline CDR1 and CDR2 sequences are MNHNS and SASEGT. CDR3 sequence reads: CASILSRHTEAFF. DNA of the CDR3: TGTGCCAGCATCCTCAGTCGGCACACTGAAGCTTTCTTT.

This clonotype was detected many times. The V call is TRBV20-1, the J call TRBJ1-2; possibly TRBD1 for D (6 bases). Germline values: CDR1 DFQATT, CDR2 SNEGSKA (reference sequence). CDR3 length: 14 residues. The germline V and J ends were trimmed by 5 bases and 8 bases, with 21 bases remaining between them. DNA of the CDR3: TGCAGTGCTGCCCTCCCCGGGGGGGCGCACGGCTACACCTTC. It encodes CSAALPGGAHGYTF.

Note on this clonotype: A single base separates this from a much larger clone, so it may be a read error. This rearrangement joins TRBV3-1 to TRBJ1-6; TRBD1 is a possible D gene (6 bases). The germline CDR1 and CDR2 sequences are LGHDT and YNNKEL (reference sequence). This CDR3 has 16 residues. The CDR3 region has the DNA TGTGCCAACAGCCCTCTCGGGGGCGCGAGGGATTCACCCCTCCACTTT. This sequence encodes CANSPLGGARDSPLHF.